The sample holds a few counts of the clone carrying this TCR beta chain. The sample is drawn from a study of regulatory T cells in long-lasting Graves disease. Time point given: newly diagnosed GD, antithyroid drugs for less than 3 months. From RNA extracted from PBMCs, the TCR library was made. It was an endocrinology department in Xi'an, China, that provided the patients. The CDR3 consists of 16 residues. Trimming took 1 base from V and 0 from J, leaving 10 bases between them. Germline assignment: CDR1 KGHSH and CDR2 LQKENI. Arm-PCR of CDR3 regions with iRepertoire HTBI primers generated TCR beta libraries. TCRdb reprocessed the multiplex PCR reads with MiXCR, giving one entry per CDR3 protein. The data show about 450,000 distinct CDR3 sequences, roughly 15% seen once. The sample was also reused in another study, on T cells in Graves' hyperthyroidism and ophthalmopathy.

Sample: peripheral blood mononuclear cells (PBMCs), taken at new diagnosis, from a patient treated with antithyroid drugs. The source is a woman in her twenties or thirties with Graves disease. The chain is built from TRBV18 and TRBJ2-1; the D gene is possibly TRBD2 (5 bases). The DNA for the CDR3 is TGTGCCAGCTCACCACAGTCCGGGGTCTCCTACAATGAGCAGTTCTTC. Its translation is CASSPQSGVSYNEQFF.